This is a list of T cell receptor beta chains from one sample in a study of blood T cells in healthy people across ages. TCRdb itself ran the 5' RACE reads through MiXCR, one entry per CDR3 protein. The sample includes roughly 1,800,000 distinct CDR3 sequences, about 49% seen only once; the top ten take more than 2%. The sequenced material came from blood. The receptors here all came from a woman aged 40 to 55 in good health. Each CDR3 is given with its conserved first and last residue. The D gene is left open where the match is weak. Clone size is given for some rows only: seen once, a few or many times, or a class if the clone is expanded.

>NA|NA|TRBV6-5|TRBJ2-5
CASRKTGKGTQYF
TGTGCCAGCAGAAAAACAGGAAAAGGGACCCAGTACTTC
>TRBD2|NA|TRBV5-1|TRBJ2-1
CASRPGGTFDEQFF
TGCGCCAGCAGGCCGGGGGGGACGTTCGATGAGCAGTTCTTC
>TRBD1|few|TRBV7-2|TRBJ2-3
CASSSNRDRAKYF
TGTGCCAGCAGCTCTAATCGGGACAGGGCGAAGTATTTT
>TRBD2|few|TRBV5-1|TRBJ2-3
CASSFSASGGSTDTQYF
TGCGCCAGCAGCTTCAGTGCTAGCGGGGGGAGCACAGATACGCAGTATTTT
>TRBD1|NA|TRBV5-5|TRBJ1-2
CASSHNQGAGYGYTF
TGTGCCAGCAGTCATAACCAGGGGGCCGGCTATGGCTACACCTTC
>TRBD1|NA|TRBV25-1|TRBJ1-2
CASSEYGNRGYGYTF
TGTGCCAGCAGTGAATATGGAAACAGGGGTTATGGCTACACCTTC
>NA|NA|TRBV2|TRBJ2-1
CASSAFPTGKQFF
TGTGCCAGCAGTGCCTTCCCCACGGGGAAGCAGTTCTTC
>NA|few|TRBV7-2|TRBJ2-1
CASSLGAGVRLHEQFF
TGTGCCAGCAGCTTAGGGGCAGGGGTAAGATTGCATGAGCAGTTCTTC
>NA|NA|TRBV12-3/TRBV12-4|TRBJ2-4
CASSRARDYERYF
TGTGCCAGCAGTCGGGCCAGGGATTACGAGCGGTACTTC
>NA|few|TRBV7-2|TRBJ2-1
CASSPYLYNEQFF
TGTGCCAGCAGCCCCTACCTCTACAATGAGCAGTTCTTC
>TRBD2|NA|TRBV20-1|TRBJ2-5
CSASSGGAWEQYF
TGCAGTGCTTCTAGCGGGGGGGCTTGGGAGCAGTACTTC
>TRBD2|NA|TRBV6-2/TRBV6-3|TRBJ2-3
CASSPHSGDRSDTQYF
TGTGCCAGCAGTCCCCATAGCGGGGATCGATCAGATACGCAGTATTTT
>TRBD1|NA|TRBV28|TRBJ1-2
CASSPGTGGNVVYGYTF
TGTGCCAGCAGTCCCGGGACAGGGGGCAATGTTGTCTATGGCTACACCTTC
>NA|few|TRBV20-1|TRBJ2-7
CSPRGSAYEQYF
TGCAGCCCCCGAGGGTCAGCCTACGAGCAGTACTTC
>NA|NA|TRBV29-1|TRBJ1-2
CSVEGQPDAPNYGYTF
TGCAGCGTTGAAGGACAGCCTGATGCGCCAAACTATGGCTACACCTTC
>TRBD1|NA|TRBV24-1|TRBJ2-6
CATRSGQGGPLANVLTF
TGTGCCACCAGGTCGGGACAGGGCGGACCCTTGGCCAACGTCCTGACTTTC
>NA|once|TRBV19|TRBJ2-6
CASSHRESPSGANVLTF
TGTGCCAGTAGCCACCGTGAATCGCCCTCTGGGGCCAACGTCCTGACTTTC
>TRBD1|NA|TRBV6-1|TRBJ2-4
CASSESRDSRMGKNIQYF
TGTGCCAGCAGTGAATCGAGGGACAGCCGGATGGGCAAAAACATTCAGTACTTC
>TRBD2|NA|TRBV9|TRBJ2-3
CASSVRAGGASDTQYF
TGTGCCAGCAGCGTAAGGGCGGGGGGGGCCTCAGATACGCAGTATTTT
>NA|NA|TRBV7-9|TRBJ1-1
CASTFGGDTEAFF
TGTGCCAGCACCTTCGGGGGCGACACTGAAGCTTTCTTT
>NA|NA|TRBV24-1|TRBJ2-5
CATSDLPTGLGETQYF
TGTGCCACCAGTGATTTACCGACAGGCCTGGGGGAGACCCAGTACTTC
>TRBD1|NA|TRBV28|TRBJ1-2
CATLDREDYGYTF
TGTGCCACCCTGGACAGGGAGGACTATGGCTACACCTTC
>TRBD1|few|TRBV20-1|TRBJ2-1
CSAYDRVSYNEQFF
TGCAGTGCCTACGACAGGGTCTCCTACAATGAGCAGTTCTTC
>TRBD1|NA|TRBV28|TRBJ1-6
CASSTGGPAPRSPLHF
TGTGCCAGCAGTACAGGGGGACCCGCCCCTAGGTCACCCCTCCACTTT
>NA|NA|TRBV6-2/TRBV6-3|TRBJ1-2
CASSHTNKGRYGYTF
TGTGCCAGCAGTCACACTAACAAGGGCCGCTATGGCTACACCTTC
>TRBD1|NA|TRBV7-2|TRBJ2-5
CASSLVTGGAETQYF
TGTGCCAGCAGCTTGGTAACAGGGGGCGCGGAGACCCAGTACTTC
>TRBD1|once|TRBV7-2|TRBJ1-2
CTSIEAGTGPYGYTF
TGTACCAGCATCGAAGCCGGGACAGGGCCCTATGGCTACACCTTC
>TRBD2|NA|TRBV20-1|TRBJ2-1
CSAGVGLGINEQFF
TGCAGTGCGGGGGTAGGACTAGGCATAAATGAGCAGTTCTTC
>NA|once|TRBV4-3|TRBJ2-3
CASSQDGSRDDTQYF
TGCGCCAGCAGCCAAGATGGGAGTAGGGATGATACGCAGTATTTT
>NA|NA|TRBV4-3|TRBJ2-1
CASSHPRGATSYNERFF
TGCGCCAGCAGCCATCCCAGGGGAGCGACGTCCTACAATGAGCGGTTCTTC
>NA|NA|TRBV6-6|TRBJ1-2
CASSLPGPAGANYGYTF
TGTGCCAGCAGTCTCCCAGGGCCAGCGGGGGCAAACTATGGCTACACCTTC
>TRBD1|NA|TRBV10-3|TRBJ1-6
CAIRGQPDNSPLHF
TGTGCCATCAGGGGACAGCCAGATAATTCACCCCTCCACTTT
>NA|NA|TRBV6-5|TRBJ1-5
CASSGPPHEGQPQHF
TGTGCCAGCAGCGGGCCTCCCCATGAGGGTCAGCCCCAGCATTTT
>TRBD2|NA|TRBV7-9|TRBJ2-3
CASSAQGSGGGCTQYF
TGTGCCAGCAGCGCCCAGGGTAGCGGGGGGGGCTGCACGCAGTATTTT
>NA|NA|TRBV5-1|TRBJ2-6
CASSLVGSTRSGANVLTF
TGCGCCAGCAGCTTGGTTGGCAGTACCCGCTCTGGGGCCAACGTCCTGACTTTC
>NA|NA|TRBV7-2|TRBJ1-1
CASSLKPGSTEAFF
TGTGCCAGCAGCTTAAAGCCAGGGTCCACTGAAGCTTTCTTT